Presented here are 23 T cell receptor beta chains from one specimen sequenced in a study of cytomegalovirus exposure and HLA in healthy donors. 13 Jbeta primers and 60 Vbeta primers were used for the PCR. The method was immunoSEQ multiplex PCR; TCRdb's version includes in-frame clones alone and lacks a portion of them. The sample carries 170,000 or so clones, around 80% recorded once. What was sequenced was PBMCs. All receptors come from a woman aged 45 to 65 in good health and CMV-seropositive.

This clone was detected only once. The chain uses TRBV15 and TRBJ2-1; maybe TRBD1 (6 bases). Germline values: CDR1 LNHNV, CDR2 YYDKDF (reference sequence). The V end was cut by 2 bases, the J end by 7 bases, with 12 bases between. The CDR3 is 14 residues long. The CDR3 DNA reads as TGTGCCACCAGCAGATTGACAGGTATAAATGAGCAGTTCTTC. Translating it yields CATSRLTGINEQFF.

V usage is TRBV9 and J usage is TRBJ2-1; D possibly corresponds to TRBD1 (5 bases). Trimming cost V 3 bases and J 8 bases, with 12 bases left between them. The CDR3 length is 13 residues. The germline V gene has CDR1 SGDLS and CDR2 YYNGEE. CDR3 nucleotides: TGTGCCAGCAGCGGACAGAGTTCCGATGAGCAGTTCTTC. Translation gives CASSGQSSDEQFF.

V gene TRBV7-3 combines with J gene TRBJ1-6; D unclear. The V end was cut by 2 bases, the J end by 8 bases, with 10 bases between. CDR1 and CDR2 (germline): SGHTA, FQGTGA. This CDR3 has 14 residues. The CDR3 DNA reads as TGTGCCAGCAGCTTACTGGCGGCGGATTCACCCCTCCACTTT. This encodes CASSLLAADSPLHF.

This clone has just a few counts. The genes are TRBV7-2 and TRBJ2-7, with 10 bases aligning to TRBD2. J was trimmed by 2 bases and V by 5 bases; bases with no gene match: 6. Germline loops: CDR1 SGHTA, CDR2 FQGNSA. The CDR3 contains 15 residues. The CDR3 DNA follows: TGTGCCAGCAGCGCCCGGACTAGCGGCACCTACGAGCAGTACTTC. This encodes CASSARTSGTYEQYF. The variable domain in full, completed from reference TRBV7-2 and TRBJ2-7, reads GAGVSQSPSNKVTEKGKDVELRCDPISGHTALYWYRQSLGQGLEFLIYFQGNSAPDKSGLPSDRFSAERTGGSVSTLTIQRTQQEDSAVYLCASSARTSGTYEQYFGPGTRLTVT.

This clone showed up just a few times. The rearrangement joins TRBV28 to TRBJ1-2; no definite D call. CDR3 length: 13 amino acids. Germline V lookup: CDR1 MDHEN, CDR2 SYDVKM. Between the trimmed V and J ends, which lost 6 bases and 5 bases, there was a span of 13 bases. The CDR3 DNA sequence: TGTGCCAGCAGCTATACAGCCCTTTATGGCTACACCTTC. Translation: CASSYTALYGYTF.

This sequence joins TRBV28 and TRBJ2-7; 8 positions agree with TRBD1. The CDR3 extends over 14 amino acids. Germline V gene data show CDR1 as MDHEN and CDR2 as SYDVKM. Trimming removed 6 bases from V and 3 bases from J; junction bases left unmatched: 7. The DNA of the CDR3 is TGTGCCAGCAGCCAGGGACAGGTCCTCTACGAGCAGTACTTC. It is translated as CASSQGQVLYEQYF.

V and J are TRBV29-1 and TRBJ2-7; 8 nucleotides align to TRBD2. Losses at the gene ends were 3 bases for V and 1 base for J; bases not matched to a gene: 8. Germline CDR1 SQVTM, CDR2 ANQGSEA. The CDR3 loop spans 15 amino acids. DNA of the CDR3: TGCAGCGTTGATCATCGGGGCGGGGGGTCCTACGAGCAGTACTTC. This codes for CSVDHRGGGSYEQYF.

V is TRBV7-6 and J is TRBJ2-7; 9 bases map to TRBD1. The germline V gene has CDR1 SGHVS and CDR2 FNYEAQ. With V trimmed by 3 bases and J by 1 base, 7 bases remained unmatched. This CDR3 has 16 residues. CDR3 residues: CASSLGAGTGSYEQYF. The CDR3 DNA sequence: TGTGCCAGCAGCTTGGGGGCCGGGACAGGGTCCTACGAGCAGTACTTC.

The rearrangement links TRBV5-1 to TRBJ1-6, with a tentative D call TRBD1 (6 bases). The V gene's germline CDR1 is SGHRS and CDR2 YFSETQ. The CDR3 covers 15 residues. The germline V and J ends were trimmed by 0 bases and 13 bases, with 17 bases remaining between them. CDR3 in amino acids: CASSLGADSAHPLHF. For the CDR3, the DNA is TGCGCCAGCAGCTTGGGCGCGGACAGTGCGCACCCCCTCCACTTT.

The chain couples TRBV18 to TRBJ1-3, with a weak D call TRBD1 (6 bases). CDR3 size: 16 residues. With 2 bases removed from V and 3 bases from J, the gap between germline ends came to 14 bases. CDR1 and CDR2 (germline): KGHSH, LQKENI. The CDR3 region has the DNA TGTGCCAGCTCACCATCTTATCAGGGGAATGGAAACACCATATATTTT. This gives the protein CASSPSYQGNGNTIYF.

The CDR3 nucleotides are TGTGCCAGTAGTATTTTTGAGTCCGCGTCCGAGCAGTACTTC. Its protein is CASSIFESASEQYF. The chain uses TRBV19 and TRBJ2-7; D is ambiguous. Looked up from germline, CDR1 is LNHDA and CDR2 is SQIVND (reference sequence). The V and J ends lost 3 bases and 6 bases respectively, with 15 bases between them. The CDR3 loop spans 14 amino acids.

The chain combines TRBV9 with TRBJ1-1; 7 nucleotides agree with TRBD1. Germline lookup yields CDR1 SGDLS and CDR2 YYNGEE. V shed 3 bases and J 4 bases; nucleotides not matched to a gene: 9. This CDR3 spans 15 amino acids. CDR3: CASSARQGAGTEAFF. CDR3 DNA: TGTGCCAGCAGCGCCCGACAGGGAGCAGGCACTGAAGCTTTCTTT. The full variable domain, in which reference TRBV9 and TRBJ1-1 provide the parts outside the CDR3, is DSGVTQTPKHLITATGQRVTLRCSPRSGDLSVYWYQQSLDQGLQFLIQYYNGEERAKGNILERFSAQQFPDLHSELNLSSLELGDSALYFCASSARQGAGTEAFFGQGTRLTVV.

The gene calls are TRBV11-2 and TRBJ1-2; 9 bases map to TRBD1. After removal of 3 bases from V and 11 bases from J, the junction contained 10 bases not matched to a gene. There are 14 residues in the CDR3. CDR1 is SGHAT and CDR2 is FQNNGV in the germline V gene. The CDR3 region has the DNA TGTGCCAGCAGCTTTGGGGGGACAGGGAGGAGGTACACCTTC. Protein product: CASSFGGTGRRYTF.

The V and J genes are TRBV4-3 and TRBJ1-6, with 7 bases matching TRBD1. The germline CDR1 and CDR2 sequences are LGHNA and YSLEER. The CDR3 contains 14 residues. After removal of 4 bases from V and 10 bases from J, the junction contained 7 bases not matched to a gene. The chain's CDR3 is CASSPRGGTSPLHF. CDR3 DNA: TGCGCCAGCAGCCCGAGAGGGGGCACGTCACCCCTCCACTTT.

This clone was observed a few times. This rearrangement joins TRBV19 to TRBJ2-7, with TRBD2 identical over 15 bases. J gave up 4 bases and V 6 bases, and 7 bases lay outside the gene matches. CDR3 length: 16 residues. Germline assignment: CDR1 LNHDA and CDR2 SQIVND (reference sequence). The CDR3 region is CASSRGTSGRPYEQYF. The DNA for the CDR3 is TGTGCCAGTAGCAGAGGGACTAGCGGGAGGCCTTACGAGCAGTACTTC.

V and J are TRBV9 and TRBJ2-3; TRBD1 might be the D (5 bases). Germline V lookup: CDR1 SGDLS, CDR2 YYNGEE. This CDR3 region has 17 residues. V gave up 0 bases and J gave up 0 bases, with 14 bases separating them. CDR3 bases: TGTGCCAGCAGCGTAGCCCCGGACACTACCAGCACAGATACGCAGTATTTT. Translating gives CASSVAPDTTSTDTQYF.

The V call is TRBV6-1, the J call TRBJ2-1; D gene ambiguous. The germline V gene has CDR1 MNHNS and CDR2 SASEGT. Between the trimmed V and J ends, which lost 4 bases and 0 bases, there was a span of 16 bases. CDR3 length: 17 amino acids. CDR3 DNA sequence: TGTGCCAGCAGTGCGCACAAAATCCGAAGCTCCTACAATGAGCAGTTCTTC. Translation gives CASSAHKIRSSYNEQFF.

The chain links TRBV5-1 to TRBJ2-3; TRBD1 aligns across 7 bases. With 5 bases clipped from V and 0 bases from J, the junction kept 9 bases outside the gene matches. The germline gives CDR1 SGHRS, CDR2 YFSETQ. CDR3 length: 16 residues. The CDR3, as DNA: TGCGCCAGCAGTTTCGGGACAGCCACTAGCACAGATACGCAGTATTTT. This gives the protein CASSFGTATSTDTQYF.

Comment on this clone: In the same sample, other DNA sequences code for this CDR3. CDR3 nucleotides: TGTGCCAGCAGTTTCCTACAGGGTAGCAATCAGCCCCAGCATTTT. This codes for CASSFLQGSNQPQHF. This chain connects TRBV28 to TRBJ1-5; D perhaps matches TRBD1 (6 bases). The V end lost 3 bases, the J end lost 0 bases, and 9 bases lay between the germline ends. The CDR3 is 15 residues long. Germline CDR1 is MDHEN and CDR2 is SYDVKM.

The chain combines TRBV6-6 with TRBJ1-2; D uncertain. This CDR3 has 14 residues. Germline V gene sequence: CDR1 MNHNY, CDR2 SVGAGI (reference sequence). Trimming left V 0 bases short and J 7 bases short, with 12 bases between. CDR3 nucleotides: TGTGCCAGCAGTTACTCACTCGGGAGCAGTGGCTACACCTTC. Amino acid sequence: CASSYSLGSSGYTF.

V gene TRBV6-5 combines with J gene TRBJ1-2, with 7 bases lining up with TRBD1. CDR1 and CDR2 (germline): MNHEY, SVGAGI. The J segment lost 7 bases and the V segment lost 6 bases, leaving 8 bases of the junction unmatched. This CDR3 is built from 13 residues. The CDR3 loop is CASSPTGVGGYTF. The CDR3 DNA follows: TGTGCCAGCAGCCCTACAGGGGTTGGTGGCTACACCTTC.

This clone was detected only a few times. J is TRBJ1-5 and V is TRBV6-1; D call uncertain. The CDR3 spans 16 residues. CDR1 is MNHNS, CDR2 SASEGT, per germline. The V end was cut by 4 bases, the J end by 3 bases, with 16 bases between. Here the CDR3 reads CASSVMDGRSNQPQHF. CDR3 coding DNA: TGTGCCAGCAGTGTAATGGACGGGAGGTCCAATCAGCCCCAGCATTTT.

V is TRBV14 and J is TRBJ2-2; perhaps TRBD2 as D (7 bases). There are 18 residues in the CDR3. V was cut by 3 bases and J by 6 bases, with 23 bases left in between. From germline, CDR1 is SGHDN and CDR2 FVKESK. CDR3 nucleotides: TGTGCCAGCAGCCAGTTCCCGCGGGGGCACTTCCCTCCCGGGGAGCTGTTTTTT. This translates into CASSQFPRGHFPPGELFF.